This TCR beta chain was found in a study of T cells after yellow fever vaccination. Study in general: SMART-Seq v4 Ultra Low Input handled preparation of low-cell-number fractions.

One entry per CDR3 protein, called by TCRdb with MiXCR from the 5' RACE reads. Here the sample spans approximately 70,000 distinct CDR3 sequences, around 7.1% being singletons. This clonotype was seen at least ten times. The antigen remains undetermined. This CDR3 region has 16 residues. Germline V gene data show CDR1 as LGHDT and CDR2 as YNNKEL (reference sequence). The V gene end was trimmed by 4 bases and the J gene end by 5 bases; junction bases not matched to a gene: 6. General observations from the study: The study re-detected most primary-vaccination clones after the booster (96% CD4, approximately 87% CD8). The appearance of a small share of clonotypes in both CD4 and CD8 compartments was observed.

Sample: CD8+ T cells sorted from PBMCs, taken about 10 days after the first yellow fever vaccination. This clonotype was sampled from a man aged 18 to 30 who received the YFV17D yellow fever vaccine. The chain recombines TRBV3-1 with TRBJ2-3; TRBD2 agrees at 13 bases. In DNA form, the CDR3 reads TGTGCCAGCAGCCCCCCGGGACTAGCGGGGAGAGATACGCAGTATTTT. This translates into CASSPPGLAGRDTQYF.